Below, 29 T cell receptor beta chains from the same sample are listed, as sequenced in a study of blood T cell repertoires in COVID-19. Sequenced by immunoSEQ multiplex PCR; TCRdb stores in-frame clones only, minus some. The sample contains nearly 250,000 clones, 65% to 90% of which appear only once. The material sequenced was PBMCs or T cells enriched from blood (not recorded which). The receptors come from a woman aged 45-65 years with acute COVID-19.

This chain uses TRBV30 with TRBJ2-1; maybe TRBD1 (5 bases). This CDR3 spans 11 amino acids. In germline, CDR1 is GTSNPN, CDR2 SVGIG (reference sequence). The V and J ends lost 2 bases and 10 bases respectively, with 9 bases between them. As DNA, the CDR3 is TGTGCCTGGAGTTTCAGACAGGAGCAGTTCTTC. Its protein product is CAWSFRQEQFF.

The CDR3 DNA is TGTGCCAGTAAACGGGGGAGCCCAGGGGGAGCGGCGGGTGGCTACACCTTC. Protein sequence: CASKRGSPGGAAGGYTF. The V gene is TRBV19, the J gene TRBJ1-2; TRBD1 matches at 7 bases. Germline CDR1 reads LNHDA; CDR2 reads SQIVND (reference sequence). After removal of 7 bases from V and 7 bases from J, the junction contained 21 bases not matched to a gene. The CDR3 consists of 17 residues.

The rearrangement links TRBV5-4 to TRBJ1-2, with D perhaps matching TRBD1 (5 bases). The length of the CDR3 is 14 residues. Germline CDR1 is SGHNT and CDR2 is YYREEE (reference sequence). The V end lost 5 bases, the J end lost 4 bases, and 15 bases lay between the germline ends. The CDR3 DNA reads TGTGCCAGCAGTTTCGACAGAGTATTCTATGGCTACACCTTC. Translated: CASSFDRVFYGYTF. The full variable domain, rest sourced from reference TRBV5-4 and TRBJ1-2, is ETGVTQSPTHLIKTRGQQVTLRCSSQSGHNTVSWYQQALGQGPQFIFQYYREEENGRGNFPPRFSGLQFPNYSSELNVNALELDDSALYLCASSFDRVFYGYTFGSGTRLTVV.

The rearrangement uses TRBV11-2 and TRBJ2-1, with no clear D. Germline V gene data show CDR1 as SGHAT and CDR2 as FQNNGV. V was clipped by 0 bases and J by 0 bases, with 12 bases between them. The CDR3 spans 17 residues. The CDR3 DNA is TGTGCCAGCAGCTTAGATCGGAGACCCTACTCCTACAATGAGCAGTTCTTC. The encoded protein is CASSLDRRPYSYNEQFF. Complete variable domain (other parts from reference TRBV11-2 and TRBJ2-1): EAGVAQSPRYKIIEKRQSVAFWCNPISGHATLYWYQQILGQGPKLLIQFQNNGVVDDSQLPKDRFSAERLKGVDSTLKIQPAKLEDSAVYLCASSLDRRPYSYNEQFFGPGTRLTVL.

The V call is TRBV19, the J call TRBJ1-1, with D possibly matching TRBD1 (6 bases). The CDR3 runs to 13 residues. V lost 9 bases, J lost 5 bases, and 16 bases lay in between. Germline V gene lookup returns CDR1 LNHDA and CDR2 SQIVND (reference sequence). CDR3: CASQNRGGTEAFF. In DNA form, the CDR3 reads TGTGCCAGCCAGAATCGAGGGGGAACTGAAGCTTTCTTT.

This sequence joins TRBV5-5 and TRBJ1-2, with D perhaps matching TRBD1 (5 bases). V was pared by 3 bases and J by 3 bases, with 12 bases between. There are 14 residues in the CDR3. Germline V gives CDR1 SGHKS, CDR2 YYEKEE (reference sequence). The CDR3 region is CASSSQGWDYGYTF. CDR3 in DNA: TGTGCCAGCAGCTCCCAGGGTTGGGACTATGGCTACACCTTC.

This chain joins TRBV6-5 and TRBJ1-2; D may be TRBD1 (6 bases). Trimming left V 5 bases short and J 0 bases short, with 10 bases between. From germline, CDR1 is MNHEY and CDR2 SVGAGI. CDR3 length: 14 amino acids. The CDR3 sequence: CASSTGTPNYGYTF. The CDR3 DNA reads as TGTGCCAGCAGTACCGGGACACCTAACTATGGCTACACCTTC.

V is TRBV25-1 and J is TRBJ1-3, with a tentative D call TRBD1 (5 bases). V was pared by 3 bases and J by 4 bases, with 10 bases between. Germline V gives CDR1 MGHDK, CDR2 SYGVNS. CDR3 length equals 14 residues. The chain's CDR3 is CASSDGGGGNTIYF. The DNA of the CDR3 is TGTGCCAGCAGTGACGGGGGAGGCGGAAACACCATATATTTT.

V and J are TRBV30 and TRBJ1-1; a weak D match, TRBD1 (6 bases). The germline V and J ends were trimmed by 5 bases and 8 bases, with 18 bases remaining between them. CDR1 GTSNPN and CDR2 SVGIG come from the germline V gene (reference sequence). The CDR3 is made up of 13 amino acids. For the CDR3, the DNA is TGTGCCTGGGGGGGGGACAAGACAAAGGAAGCTTTCTTT. It translates to CAWGGDKTKEAFF.

Here the CDR3 DNA reads TGTGCCAGCAGCGTTCAGGGGGCCGGGGAGCTGTTTTTT. As protein: CASSVQGAGELFF. This chain links TRBV9 with TRBJ2-2, with 7 bases matching TRBD1. The ends lost 2 bases at V and 6 bases at J; junction bases unmatched: 1. The CDR3 is 13 residues long. The germline gives CDR1 SGDLS, CDR2 YYNGEE.

V usage is TRBV19 and J usage is TRBJ1-1; 8 bases are shared with TRBD1. Germline lookup yields CDR1 LNHDA and CDR2 SQIVND (reference sequence). The CDR3 covers 13 residues. With 3 bases clipped from V and 5 bases from J, the junction kept 2 bases outside the gene matches. CDR3 bases: TGTGCCAGTAGTATCCAGGGGGCTACTGAAGCTTTCTTT. The encoded protein is CASSIQGATEAFF.

The chain links TRBV3-1 (or the pseudogene TRBV3-2) to TRBJ1-1; 11 nucleotides line up with TRBD1. The V segment lost 4 bases and the J segment 4 bases; nucleotides outside the gene matches: 8. From germline, CDR1 is LGHDT and CDR2 YNNKEL (reference sequence). The length of the CDR3 is 16 residues. CDR3 in DNA: TGTGCCAGCAGCCGAGACTCCGGGACAGGGGGCACTGAAGCTTTCTTT. Translated: CASSRDSGTGGTEAFF.

As regards this clone: Other DNA sequences in the same sample also yield this CDR3. The chain joins TRBV18 to TRBJ1-1; D not certain. This CDR3 region has 13 residues. The germline V and J ends were trimmed by 3 bases and 0 bases, with 5 bases remaining between them. CDR1 and CDR2 from the germline V gene are KGHSH and LQKENI. CDR3 nucleotides: TGTGCCAGCTCACCGGGCTTGAACACTGAAGCTTTCTTT. Translating gives CASSPGLNTEAFF.

The CDR3 sequence: CASSGRGEVHEQFF. CDR3 DNA: TGTGCCAGCAGTGGGCGGGGGGAGGTGCATGAGCAGTTCTTC. The chain employs TRBV25-1 and TRBJ2-1, with TRBD2 matching over 8 bases. With 4 bases clipped from V and 8 bases from J, the junction kept 7 bases outside the gene matches. Germline CDR1 and CDR2: MGHDK and SYGVNS. The CDR3 length is 14 residues.

The DNA for the CDR3 is TGTGCCTGGAGTGGAAGGGGGGGTTTTTTATACGAGCAGTACTTC. Its protein is CAWSGRGGFLYEQYF. The chain is built from TRBV30 and TRBJ2-7; possibly TRBD2 for D (7 bases). V lost 1 base to trimming and J lost 4 bases, with 17 bases between them. CDR3 length: 15 residues. Germline loops: CDR1 GTSNPN, CDR2 SVGIG (reference sequence).

This clone was counted a single time. The chain joins TRBV28 to TRBJ2-7, with D perhaps TRBD1 (6 bases). The CDR3 is 14 residues long. Germline V CDR1 and CDR2: MDHEN, SYDVKM. The V end was cut by 5 bases, the J end by 2 bases, with 13 bases between. This chain's CDR3 is CASSLTGQTYEQYF. The CDR3 DNA is TGTGCCAGCAGTCTTACTGGACAGACCTACGAGCAGTACTTC.

The chain has TRBV7-9 and TRBJ1-2, with D unclear. CDR1 and CDR2 (germline): SEHNR, FQNEAQ (reference sequence). V was clipped by 1 base and J by 7 bases, with 7 bases between them. This CDR3 has 12 amino acids. This CDR3 reads CASSLETRGYTF. DNA of the CDR3: TGTGCCAGCAGCTTAGAGACACGTGGCTACACCTTC.

The V and J genes are TRBV4-3 and TRBJ1-4; tentatively, D is TRBD1 (5 bases). Trimming removed 0 bases at V and 10 bases at J, with 9 bases between. The CDR3 covers 13 residues. Germline loops: CDR1 LGHNA, CDR2 YSLEER. For the CDR3, the DNA is TGCGCCAGCAGCCAAGATTCGGGGGGAAAACTGTTTTTT. Protein sequence: CASSQDSGGKLFF.

The rearrangement joins TRBV6-5 to TRBJ2-7; TRBD1 might be the D (6 bases). The germline CDR1 and CDR2 sequences are MNHEY and SVGAGI. With 2 bases removed from V and 0 bases from J, the gap between germline ends came to 11 bases. This CDR3 is 15 amino acids long. For the CDR3, the DNA is TGTGCCAGCAGTTACCCTCAGGGGATCTCCTACGAGCAGTACTTC. This gives the protein CASSYPQGISYEQYF.

V and J are TRBV7-9 and TRBJ1-2, with unresolved D. This CDR3 contains 13 residues. Germline V lookup: CDR1 SEHNR, CDR2 FQNEAQ (reference sequence). The ends were cut back, 5 bases at V and 6 bases at J, with 13 bases in the middle. The CDR3 DNA follows: TGTGCCAGCAGCATCTTCGAGGCGAATGGCTACACCTTC. This translates into CASSIFEANGYTF.

The chain combines TRBV2 with TRBJ1-1; 7 bases agree with TRBD1. The germline V gene encodes CDR1 SNHLY and CDR2 FYNNEI. Trimming cost V 6 bases and J 3 bases; bases outside gene matches: 7. The CDR3 runs 14 residues. The CDR3 protein is CASSPRTGHTEAFF. The CDR3 region has the DNA TGTGCCAGCAGCCCTAGGACAGGACACACTGAAGCTTTCTTT. The entire variable domain, with the rest obtained from reference TRBV2 and TRBJ1-1, is as follows: EPEVTQTPSHQVTQMGQEVILRCVPISNHLYFYWYRQILGQKVEFLVSFYNNEISEKSEIFDDQFSVERPDGSNFTLKIRSTKLEDSAMYFCASSPRTGHTEAFFGQGTRLTVV.

The rearrangement uses TRBV7-4 and TRBJ1-5; D remains unclear. V shed 5 bases and J shed 9 bases, with 8 bases lying between them. Germline V gene lookup returns CDR1 SGHVT and CDR2 SQSDAQ. The CDR3 is 11 amino acids. The CDR3 coding sequence is TGTGCCAGCAGCCGGTTTCCGCCCCAGCATTTT. This gives the protein CASSRFPPQHF.

The rearrangement uses TRBV7-2 and TRBJ1-1; D uncertain. This CDR3 comprises 12 residues. CDR1 and CDR2 (germline): SGHTA, FQGNSA. V shed 1 base and J shed 6 bases, with 6 bases lying between them. The chain's CDR3 is CASSLVTPEAFF. The CDR3, as DNA: TGTGCCAGCAGCTTAGTGACTCCTGAAGCTTTCTTT.

The V and J genes are TRBV3-1 (or the pseudogene TRBV3-2) and TRBJ2-3; 7 bases fit TRBD1. The CDR3 runs 15 residues. Germline CDR1 is LGHDT and CDR2 is YNNKEL (reference sequence). V was clipped by 4 bases and J by 2 bases; unmatched bases: 6. The CDR3 is CASSPYRGDTDTQYF. As DNA, the CDR3 is TGTGCCAGCAGCCCTTACAGGGGAGACACAGATACGCAGTATTTT.

The chain carries TRBV10-1 and TRBJ2-2; D is ambiguous. Germline V CDR1 and CDR2: WNHNN, SYGVQD (reference sequence). Trimming removed 2 bases from V and 3 bases from J, with 4 bases in between. The CDR3 totals 13 residues. CDR3 sequence: CASSEPDTGELFF. In DNA, the CDR3 is TGCGCCAGCAGTGAGCCCGACACCGGGGAGCTGTTTTTT.

The CDR3 loop is CASSHYLAGEFRNEQFF. In DNA form, the CDR3 reads TGTGCCAGCAGCCACTATCTAGCGGGGGAGTTTAGGAATGAGCAGTTCTTC. The chain joins TRBV25-1 to TRBJ2-1; 10 positions agree with TRBD2. The length of the CDR3 is 17 residues. Germline V CDR1 and CDR2: MGHDK, SYGVNS. The junction had 15 bases not matched to a gene; V was cut back by 6 bases and J by 7 bases.

The chain has TRBV7-2 and TRBJ2-5; unclear D gene. V was pared by 1 base and J by 5 bases, with 11 bases between. The CDR3 has 14 amino acids. CDR1 is SGHTA and CDR2 is FQGNSA in the germline V gene. The CDR3: CASSLGGFGETQYF. In nucleotides, the CDR3 is TGTGCCAGCAGCTTAGGAGGATTCGGGGAGACCCAGTACTTC.

The chain joins TRBV25-1 to TRBJ1-3; D is unresolved. The CDR3 is 14 amino acids. With 3 bases removed from V and 4 bases from J, the gap between germline ends came to 10 bases. Germline V gene lookup returns CDR1 MGHDK and CDR2 SYGVNS. CDR3 region: CASSDSGPGNTIYF. The CDR3 coding sequence is TGTGCCAGCAGTGACTCAGGTCCCGGAAACACCATATATTTT.

The chain has TRBV5-1 and TRBJ1-1; unclear D gene. V was shortened by 0 bases and J by 0 bases, with 6 bases between the two germline ends. Looked up from germline, CDR1 is SGHRS and CDR2 is YFSETQ. CDR3 length equals 14 residues. The CDR3: CASSLVKMNTEAFF. The CDR3 bases are TGCGCCAGCAGCTTGGTCAAAATGAACACTGAAGCTTTCTTT.